These 24 T cell receptor beta chains share one sample of origin, sequenced in a study of cytomegalovirus exposure and HLA in healthy donors. In the PCR, 60 Vbeta and 13 Jbeta primers were used. Some clones are missing from TCRdb's copy, which holds only in-frame ones; the method was immunoSEQ multiplex PCR. The sample includes under 200,000 clones, 77% of them seen just once. Sequencing used PBMCs. These TCRs come from a woman in her thirties or forties in good health and CMV-seropositive.

V gene TRBV6-5 combines with J gene TRBJ1-6; D perhaps matches TRBD1 (5 bases). V was shortened by 6 bases and J by 5 bases, with 14 bases between the two germline ends. Germline values: CDR1 MNHEY, CDR2 SVGAGI. The CDR3 covers 15 residues. The CDR3, as DNA: TGTGCCAGCAGCATGGGGCAGGGCCATAATTCACCCCTCCACTTT. Protein: CASSMGQGHNSPLHF.

This chain uses TRBV2 with TRBJ2-1; a weak D match, TRBD2 (6 bases). The germline V and J ends were trimmed by 7 bases and 6 bases, with 10 bases remaining between them. The CDR3 covers 12 residues. From germline, CDR1 is SNHLY and CDR2 FYNNEI. The CDR3: CASTLGGNEQFF. As DNA, the CDR3 is TGTGCCAGCACCCTCGGGGGCAATGAGCAGTTCTTC.

This sequence joins TRBV6-1 and TRBJ1-1, with 8 positions matching TRBD1. Germline CDR1 and CDR2: MNHNS and SASEGT. CDR3 length: 15 amino acids. With 6 bases clipped from V and 1 base from J, the junction kept 7 bases outside the gene matches. The CDR3 here is CASSRQGLGNTEAFF. CDR3 bases: TGTGCCAGCAGCCGACAGGGGCTTGGGAACACTGAAGCTTTCTTT.

The chain is built from TRBV2 and TRBJ2-3, with 7 bases fitting TRBD2. The CDR3 spans 14 residues. With V trimmed by 6 bases and J by 1 base, 4 bases remained unmatched. CDR1 and CDR2 from the germline V gene are SNHLY and FYNNEI. The CDR3: CASRRAGGTDTQYF. In DNA form, the CDR3 reads TGTGCCAGCAGGAGGGCGGGGGGCACAGATACGCAGTATTTT.

This chain links TRBV5-4 with TRBJ1-2, with 10 nucleotides matching TRBD1. V shed 5 bases and J 0 bases; nucleotides not matched to a gene: 10. Germline CDR1 SGHNT, CDR2 YYREEE (reference sequence). This CDR3 is 17 amino acids long. The chain's CDR3 is CASSYRQGANANYGYTF. The CDR3 DNA sequence: TGTGCCAGCAGTTATAGACAGGGGGCGAACGCTAACTATGGCTACACCTTC.

The chain uses TRBV18 and TRBJ1-1, with 9 bases lining up with TRBD1. Germline-derived CDR1 and CDR2 are KGHSH and LQKENI. V shed 4 bases, J shed 0 bases, and the junction held 3 bases outside the gene matches. The CDR3 totals 15 residues. The CDR3 DNA sequence: TGTGCCAGCTCACGGGGACAGGGCATGAACACTGAAGCTTTCTTT. This encodes CASSRGQGMNTEAFF.

This clone appeared a few times. V is TRBV29-1 and J is TRBJ2-5; perhaps TRBD2 as D (5 bases). In germline, CDR1 is SQVTM, CDR2 ANQGSEA. V lost 6 bases and J lost 5, with 13 bases in between. The CDR3 spans 12 residues. CDR3 loop: CSVDSARETQYF. CDR3 coding DNA: TGCAGCGTGGACTCGGCACGGGAGACCCAGTACTTC.

V and J are TRBV19 and TRBJ1-2; 10 nucleotides align to TRBD1. CDR3 length: 16 amino acids. V lost 4 bases, J lost 6 bases, and 11 bases stayed unmatched. Germline V gene lookup returns CDR1 LNHDA and CDR2 SQIVND (reference sequence). CDR3 region: CASSTIRDRGAHGYTF. CDR3 bases: TGTGCCAGTAGTACTATTCGGGACAGGGGTGCGCATGGCTACACCTTC.

J is TRBJ2-5 and V is TRBV15, with 7 bases lining up with TRBD2. Trimming removed 0 bases from V and 2 bases from J; junction bases left unmatched: 12. Germline V gene data show CDR1 as LNHNV and CDR2 as YYDKDF (reference sequence). The CDR3 has 18 amino acids. In DNA form, the CDR3 reads TGTGCCACCAGCAGAGATGATTGGGGAGGGCAGCTTCAAGAGACCCAGTACTTC. Amino acid sequence: CATSRDDWGGQLQETQYF.

This chain joins TRBV6-1 and TRBJ1-6; 7 positions agree with TRBD1. The germline gives CDR1 MNHNS, CDR2 SASEGT. The CDR3 spans 13 residues. V trimming: 11 bases; J trimming: 5 bases; junction bases outside the gene matches: 6. In DNA, the CDR3 is TGTGCCGGGACCGGGACAGATAATTCACCCCTCCACTTT. It codes for CAGTGTDNSPLHF.

The rearrangement joins TRBV9 to TRBJ1-1; D not resolved. The germline CDR1 and CDR2 sequences are SGDLS and YYNGEE. Trimming took 3 bases from V and 0 from J, leaving 6 bases between them. The CDR3 covers 13 residues. This chain's CDR3 is CASSEHVNTEAFF. CDR3 DNA: TGTGCCAGCAGCGAACATGTGAACACTGAAGCTTTCTTT.

V gene TRBV5-1 combines with J gene TRBJ2-1; 11 positions match TRBD2. This CDR3 has 15 amino acids. Trimming cost V 4 bases and J 4 bases; bases outside gene matches: 4. Germline CDR1 and CDR2: SGHRS and YFSETQ. This chain's CDR3 is CASSPGTSGYNEQFF. The CDR3 bases are TGCGCCAGCAGCCCCGGGACTAGCGGATACAATGAGCAGTTCTTC.

The chain joins TRBV27 to TRBJ1-2; 9 nucleotides agree with TRBD1. Germline trimming cut 5 bases from V and 5 bases from J; bases unmatched to any gene: 9. The CDR3 has 15 amino acids. The germline CDR1 and CDR2 sequences are MNHEY and SMNVEV (reference sequence). In nucleotides, the CDR3 is TGTGCCAGCAGTCCTTCCGGGACAGGGATATATGGCTACACCTTC. Its translation: CASSPSGTGIYGYTF.

The chain uses TRBV29-1 and TRBJ2-5, with 8 nucleotides matching TRBD2. Trimming removed 4 bases from V and 4 bases from J; junction bases left unmatched: 5. Per the germline V gene, CDR1 is SQVTM and CDR2 is ANQGSEA. CDR3 size: 13 residues. The CDR3 region has the DNA TGCAGCGTTGCCCCCCGGGGGGGAGAGACCCAGTACTTC. Protein: CSVAPRGGETQYF.

V usage is TRBV9 and J usage is TRBJ2-3; TRBD2 matches at 8 bases. The CDR3 length is 16 residues. Germline V gene data show CDR1 as SGDLS and CDR2 as YYNGEE. The ends lost 4 bases at V and 1 base at J; junction bases unmatched: 8. DNA for the CDR3: TGTGCCAGCAGCTCCACCCCGGGACTAGGCACAGATACGCAGTATTTT. Translation: CASSSTPGLGTDTQYF.

This clone was found once. The chain has TRBV19 and TRBJ2-5; D is unclear. Germline CDR1 LNHDA, CDR2 SQIVND (reference sequence). Trimming pared 10 bases from V and 5 bases from J, leaving 17 bases between. CDR3 size: 13 residues. CDR3 DNA sequence: TGTGCCACAGGCCGGCCCGACACGGAGACCCAGTACTTC. This encodes CATGRPDTETQYF.

This clone has more than one count but fewer than ten. CDR3 bases: TGCGCCAGCAGAAGAGTAGGAGCGGACGAGCAGTACTTC. Translated, it gives CASRRVGADEQYF. V and J are TRBV10-1 and TRBJ2-7; weak D call: TRBD2 (5 bases). Germline CDR1 and CDR2: WNHNN and SYGVQD (reference sequence). There are 13 residues in the CDR3. V lost 6 bases and J 5 bases, leaving 14 bases between the germline ends.

The chain links TRBV19 to TRBJ2-1, with 8 bases identical to TRBD1. With 1 base clipped from V and 11 bases from J, the junction kept 4 bases outside the gene matches. The CDR3 has 13 residues. CDR1 is LNHDA, CDR2 SQIVND, per germline (reference sequence). DNA for the CDR3: TGTGCCAGTAGTATAGCCCAGGGGGCGCAGCAGTTCTTC. Encoded protein: CASSIAQGAQQFF.

The chain is built from TRBV29-1 and TRBJ2-5; possibly TRBD2 for D (6 bases). Germline V gives CDR1 SQVTM, CDR2 ANQGSEA. The germline V and J ends were trimmed by 6 bases and 2 bases, with 13 bases remaining between them. The CDR3 is 13 residues long. CDR3: CSVGGDNQETQYF. DNA for the CDR3: TGCAGCGTGGGGGGAGATAATCAAGAGACCCAGTACTTC.

V gene TRBV7-9 combines with J gene TRBJ1-1; D is undetermined. The CDR3 covers 14 residues. V lost 2 bases and J lost 1, with 8 bases in between. The germline CDR1 and CDR2 sequences are SEHNR and FQNEAQ (reference sequence). The CDR3 nucleotides read TGTGCCAGCAGCTTATCTTCAGGGAACACTGAAGCTTTCTTT. Amino acid sequence: CASSLSSGNTEAFF.

This sequence joins TRBV2 and TRBJ1-1; 7 nucleotides match TRBD1. The J segment lost 1 base and the V segment lost 6 bases, leaving 5 bases of the junction unmatched. The CDR3 runs 14 residues. Germline V lookup: CDR1 SNHLY, CDR2 FYNNEI. The CDR3 region is CASRPGTENTEAFF. The CDR3, as DNA: TGTGCCAGCAGGCCCGGGACAGAGAACACTGAAGCTTTCTTT.

CDR3 nucleotide sequence: TGTGCCAGCAGTGAATGGGGAGGACCGAACTCCTACGAGCAGTACTTC. Encoded protein: CASSEWGGPNSYEQYF. V is TRBV2 and J is TRBJ2-7; TRBD2 might be the D (6 bases). The CDR3 extends over 16 amino acids. Germline assignment: CDR1 SNHLY and CDR2 FYNNEI. V was cut by 2 bases and J by 0 bases, with 14 bases left in between.

There are a few counts of this clone. This rearrangement joins TRBV9 to TRBJ1-1; weak D call: TRBD1 (6 bases). Germline values: CDR1 SGDLS, CDR2 YYNGEE. The V gene lost 3 bases and the J gene lost 0 bases, with 12 bases spanning the gap. CDR3 length equals 15 residues. CDR3 protein: CASSAGQIMNTEAFF. The CDR3 nucleotides read TGTGCCAGCAGCGCCGGACAGATTATGAACACTGAAGCTTTCTTT.

This clone was observed a single time. The chain links TRBV19 to TRBJ1-1, with 12 bases lining up with TRBD1. This CDR3 has 14 residues. From germline, CDR1 is LNHDA and CDR2 SQIVND (reference sequence). J was trimmed by 9 bases and V by 3 bases; bases with no gene match: 5. DNA for the CDR3: TGTGCCAGTAGTATTAAGGGGACAGGGGGCAAAGCTTTCTTT. Amino acid sequence: CASSIKGTGGKAFF.